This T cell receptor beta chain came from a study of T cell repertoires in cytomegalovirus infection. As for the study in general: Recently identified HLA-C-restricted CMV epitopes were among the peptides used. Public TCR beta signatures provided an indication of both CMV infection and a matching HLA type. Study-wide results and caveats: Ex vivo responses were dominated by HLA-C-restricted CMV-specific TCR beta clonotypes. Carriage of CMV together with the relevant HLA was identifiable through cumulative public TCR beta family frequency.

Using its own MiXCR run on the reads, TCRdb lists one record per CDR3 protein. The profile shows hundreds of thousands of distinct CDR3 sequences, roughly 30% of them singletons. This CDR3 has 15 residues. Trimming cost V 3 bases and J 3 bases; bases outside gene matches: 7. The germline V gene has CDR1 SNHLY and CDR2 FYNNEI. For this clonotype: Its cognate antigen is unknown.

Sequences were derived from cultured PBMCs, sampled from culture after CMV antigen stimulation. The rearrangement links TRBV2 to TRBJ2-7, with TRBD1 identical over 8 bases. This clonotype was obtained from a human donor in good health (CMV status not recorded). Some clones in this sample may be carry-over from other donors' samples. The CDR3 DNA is TGTGCCAGCAGTGACCGGACAGGGCAACTCTACGAGCAGTACTTC. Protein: CASSDRTGQLYEQYF.